This T cell receptor beta chain was observed in a study of blood T cell repertoires in COVID-19. Participants, about 18 to 90 years old, spanned fewer than 30 US areas. Measured with immunoSEQ multiplex PCR; TCRdb has only the in-frame clones, and not every one. The data show 250,000 to 300,000 clones, 85% to 90% seen once. Per the germline V gene, CDR1 is MGHDK and CDR2 is SYGVNS. This CDR3 spans 16 amino acids. V was pared by 5 bases and J by 0 bases, with 14 bases between. The chain carries TRBV25-1 and TRBJ2-1; D is perhaps TRBD2 (6 bases). Specimen: PBMCs or T cells enriched from blood (not recorded which). The clonotype originates from an older woman in a cohort exposed to, infected with or recovered from COVID-19 (not recorded which). CDR3 bases: TGTGCCAGCAGTCGCTTTACTAGCAGCTCCTACAATGAGCAGTTCTTC. Residues: CASSRFTSSSYNEQFF.